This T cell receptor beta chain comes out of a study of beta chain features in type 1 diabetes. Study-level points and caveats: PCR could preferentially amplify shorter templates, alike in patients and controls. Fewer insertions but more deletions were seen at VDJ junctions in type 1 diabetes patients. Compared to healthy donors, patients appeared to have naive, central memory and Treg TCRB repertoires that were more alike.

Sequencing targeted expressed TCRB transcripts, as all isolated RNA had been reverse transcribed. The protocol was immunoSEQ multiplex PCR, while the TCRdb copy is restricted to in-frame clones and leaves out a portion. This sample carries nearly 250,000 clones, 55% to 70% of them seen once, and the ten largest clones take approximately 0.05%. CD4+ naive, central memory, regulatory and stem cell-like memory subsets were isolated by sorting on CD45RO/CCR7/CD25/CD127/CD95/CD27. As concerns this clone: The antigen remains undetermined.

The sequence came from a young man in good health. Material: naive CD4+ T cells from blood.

The CDR3 region is CATSRDKGHDQPQHF. The CDR3 nucleotides read TGTGCCACCAGCAGAGATAAAGGGCATGATCAGCCCCAGCATTTT. The gene calls are TRBV15 and TRBJ1-5; D is uncertain. The germline V gene has CDR1 LNHNV and CDR2 YYDKDF (reference sequence). V lost 0 bases to trimming and J lost 5 bases, with 11 bases between them. This CDR3 has 15 residues.